These 30 T cell receptor beta chains came from one sample sequenced in a study of T cells after yellow fever vaccination. TCRdb re-called the 5' RACE reads with MiXCR, one entry per CDR3 protein. The sample holds 400,000 to 450,000 distinct CDR3 sequences, about 17% seen once. The material sequenced was PBMCs, taken before the yellow fever booster vaccination. All receptors derive from a young man who received the YFV17D yellow fever vaccine.

The rearrangement joins TRBV7-8 to TRBJ2-7; 9 bases are shared with TRBD2. The ends lost 1 base at V and 3 bases at J; junction bases unmatched: 4. Germline lookup yields CDR1 SGHVS and CDR2 FQNEAQ. CDR3 length: 15 residues. The CDR3: CASSLEAGGHYEQYF. Written as DNA, the CDR3 is TGTGCCAGCAGCTTAGAGGCGGGGGGGCACTACGAGCAGTACTTC.

The chain links TRBV6-5 to TRBJ1-2; D is undetermined. Trimming removed 5 bases from V and 4 bases from J, with 17 bases in between. Germline loops: CDR1 MNHEY, CDR2 SVGAGI. The CDR3 totals 15 residues. CDR3 region: CASSHREGPPYGYTF. DNA for the CDR3: TGTGCCAGCAGTCACCGGGAAGGGCCCCCCTATGGCTACACCTTC.

This clonotype showed up just a few times. The chain recombines TRBV6-6 with TRBJ1-1; D gene uncertain. V lost 6 bases to trimming and J lost 1 base, with 12 bases between them. CDR1 and CDR2 (germline): MNHNY, SVGAGI (reference sequence). The CDR3 runs 14 residues. CDR3 protein: CASRPGEKNTEAFF. The CDR3 DNA sequence: TGTGCCAGCAGGCCCGGAGAGAAGAACACTGAAGCTTTCTTT.

There are a few counts of this clonotype. This chain's CDR3 is CAISEFGGSTDTQYF. CDR3 bases: TGTGCCATCAGTGAATTCGGGGGGAGCACAGATACGCAGTATTTT. The chain joins TRBV10-3 to TRBJ2-3; TRBD2 agrees at 7 bases. Per the germline V gene, CDR1 is ENHRY and CDR2 is SYGVKD. This CDR3 has 15 residues. With V trimmed by 3 bases and J by 0 bases, 3 bases remained unmatched.

This chain links TRBV10-3 with TRBJ2-2, with 7 positions matching TRBD1. Germline V gene lookup returns CDR1 ENHRY and CDR2 SYGVKD. V shed 6 bases and J 1 base; nucleotides not matched to a gene: 2. The CDR3 extends over 14 amino acids. CDR3 amino acids: CAISRTGNTGELFF. The CDR3, as DNA: TGTGCCATCAGCCGGACAGGGAACACCGGGGAGCTGTTTTTT.

V and J are TRBV6-5 and TRBJ1-1; D not resolved. This CDR3 spans 13 amino acids. Trimming left V 2 bases short and J 3 bases short, with 7 bases between. The germline gives CDR1 MNHEY, CDR2 SVGAGI. This chain's CDR3 is CASSYGEYTEAFF. CDR3 coding DNA: TGTGCCAGCAGTTACGGGGAGTACACTGAAGCTTTCTTT.

This clonotype was seen at least ten times. The chain is built from TRBV7-3 and TRBJ1-2; 9 nucleotides line up with TRBD1. CDR3 length equals 13 residues. The germline CDR1 and CDR2 sequences are SGHTA and FQGTGA. V shed 5 bases and J 5 bases; nucleotides not matched to a gene: 3. CDR3 in DNA: TGTGCCAGCAGCCTAGACAGGGGGTATGGCTACACCTTC. Encoded protein: CASSLDRGYGYTF.

This clonotype has a handful of counts. The rearrangement joins TRBV12-3 or TRBV12-4 to TRBJ2-7; 10 nucleotides align to TRBD1. The CDR3 spans 17 residues. V shed 6 bases and J 3 bases; nucleotides not matched to a gene: 14. The CDR3 nucleotides are TGTGCCAGCAGCGGAGGGGGGACAGGGGAAGGCCACTACGAGCAGTACTTC. It codes for CASSGGGTGEGHYEQYF.

V usage is TRBV6-2 or TRBV6-3 and J usage is TRBJ2-6; D possibly uses TRBD1 or TRBD2 (5 bases each). The V gene lost 2 bases and the J gene lost 4 bases, with 12 bases spanning the gap. This CDR3 region has 16 residues. Germline assignment: CDR1 MNHEY and CDR2 SVGEGT. CDR3 sequence: CASSYVWGTGANVLTF. CDR3 nucleotides: TGTGCCAGCAGTTACGTGTGGGGGACCGGGGCCAACGTCCTGACTTTC.

The V call is TRBV5-5, the J call TRBJ2-3, with 7 bases identical to TRBD1. The CDR3 has 14 amino acids. The J segment lost 2 bases and the V segment lost 2 bases, leaving 2 bases of the junction unmatched. The germline CDR1 and CDR2 sequences are SGHKS and YYEKEE (reference sequence). The CDR3 sequence is CASSFDRATDTQYF. The CDR3 nucleotides read TGTGCCAGCAGCTTCGACAGGGCCACAGATACGCAGTATTTT. Drawing the rest from reference TRBV5-5 and TRBJ2-3, the complete variable domain is DAGVTQSPTHLIKTRGQQVTLRCSPISGHKSVSWYQQVLGQGPQFIFQYYEKEERGRGNFPDRFSARQFPNYSSELNVNALLLGDSALYLCASSFDRATDTQYFGPGTRLTVL.

The V gene is TRBV5-1, the J gene TRBJ2-7, with TRBD2 as a possible D gene (5 bases). The germline V gene has CDR1 SGHRS and CDR2 YFSETQ. Trimming stripped 4 bases from V and 5 bases from J, with 13 bases between. The length of the CDR3 is 13 residues. The CDR3 DNA sequence: TGCGCCAGCAGCAACAGCGGACCTAACGAGCAGTACTTC. It translates to CASSNSGPNEQYF.

The chain joins TRBV29-1 to TRBJ1-1; D call uncertain. This CDR3 comprises 12 residues. The germline V and J ends were trimmed by 3 bases and 4 bases, with 9 bases remaining between them. Looked up from germline, CDR1 is SQVTM and CDR2 is ANQGSEA. The CDR3 loop reads CSVDWEGTEAFF. CDR3 DNA sequence: TGCAGCGTTGATTGGGAGGGCACTGAAGCTTTCTTT.

The gene calls are TRBV5-6 and TRBJ1-5; D remains unclear. V lost 2 bases, J lost 7 bases, and 10 bases lay in between. This CDR3 spans 13 amino acids. From germline, CDR1 is SGHDT and CDR2 YYEEEE. CDR3 DNA: TGTGCCAGCAGCTTCGGGGAAAGCCAGCCCCAGCATTTT. Residues: CASSFGESQPQHF. The whole variable domain, remainder taken from reference TRBV5-6 and TRBJ1-5, is DAGVTQSPTHLIKTRGQQVTLRCSPKSGHDTVSWYQQALGQGPQFIFQYYEEEERQRGNFPDRFSGHQFPNYSSELNVNALLLGDSALYLCASSFGESQPQHFGDGTRLSIL.

Ten or more counts support this clonotype. The rearrangement links TRBV20-1 to TRBJ1-6; tentative D call: TRBD1 (6 bases). This CDR3 has 16 amino acids. V dropped 1 base and J dropped 10 bases, with 20 bases sitting between them. The germline V gene has CDR1 DFQATT and CDR2 SNEGSKA (reference sequence). This chain's CDR3 is CSARVPSGAQRSPLHF. CDR3 nucleotides: TGCAGTGCTAGAGTCCCATCAGGGGCGCAAAGGTCACCCCTCCACTTT.

This clonotype has only one observation. V is TRBV12-3 or TRBV12-4 and J is TRBJ1-5; D gene unclear. Trimming took off 6 bases at V and 3 bases at J, with 9 bases between the two ends. This CDR3 region has 13 residues. CDR3 in DNA: TGTGCCAGCAGGTCGGGGTTCAATCAGCCCCAGCATTTT. This codes for CASRSGFNQPQHF.

V gene TRBV2 combines with J gene TRBJ2-3; 7 bases align to TRBD1. V lost 5 bases, J lost 6 bases, and 8 bases stayed unmatched. The CDR3 loop spans 14 amino acids. Germline CDR1 SNHLY, CDR2 FYNNEI. As DNA, the CDR3 is TGTGCCAGCAGTTACCAGACAGGGTCGGATACGCAGTATTTT. Translating gives CASSYQTGSDTQYF.

The genes are TRBV6-2 or TRBV6-3 and TRBJ2-1; 9 positions agree with TRBD2. Germline V gives CDR1 MNHEY, CDR2 SVGEGT. V shed 7 bases and J 6 bases; nucleotides not matched to a gene: 7. CDR3 length equals 14 residues. The CDR3 spells CASTAGGPGNEQFF. CDR3 bases: TGTGCCAGCACCGCGGGGGGGCCTGGCAATGAGCAGTTCTTC.

The rearrangement links TRBV20-1 to TRBJ1-4, with unresolved D. V lost 0 bases, J lost 0 bases, and 8 bases lay in between. The CDR3 spans 15 residues. The germline gives CDR1 DFQATT, CDR2 SNEGSKA (reference sequence). The CDR3 region is CSARDRRATNEKLFF. CDR3 coding DNA: TGCAGTGCTAGAGATAGGCGTGCAACTAATGAAAAACTGTTTTTT.

The J gene is TRBJ2-6, the V gene TRBV20-1, with D possibly called TRBD1 or TRBD2 (7 bases each). CDR1 is DFQATT and CDR2 is SNEGSKA in the germline V gene (reference sequence). The CDR3 runs to 15 residues. The V and J ends lost 4 bases and 3 bases respectively, with 13 bases between them. The CDR3 region has the DNA TGCAGTGCTAACAGGGGAGGGTATGGGGCCAACGTCCTGACTTTC. Translating it yields CSANRGGYGANVLTF.

In its sample, this clonotype was seen a few times. J is TRBJ2-5 and V is TRBV6-6; D call uncertain. The CDR3 has 13 residues. Germline CDR1 and CDR2: MNHNY and SVGAGI (reference sequence). V lost 6 bases to trimming and J lost 1 base, with 9 bases between them. DNA of the CDR3: TGTGCCAGCAGCCGCCGGGCCCAAGAGACCCAGTACTTC. It codes for CASSRRAQETQYF.

This clonotype was observed a handful of times. The J gene is TRBJ1-3, the V gene TRBV27; D is unresolved. The length of the CDR3 is 14 residues. The V and J ends lost 5 bases and 3 bases respectively, with 11 bases between them. In germline, CDR1 is MNHEY, CDR2 SMNVEV (reference sequence). The CDR3 region has the DNA TGTGCCAGCAGTATCAACGCTCATGGAAACACCATATATTTT. Amino acid sequence: CASSINAHGNTIYF.

This chain uses TRBV4-3 with TRBJ2-1; D might be TRBD2 (6 bases). Germline CDR1 reads LGHNA; CDR2 reads YSLEER. The CDR3 length is 16 residues. With 0 bases removed from V and 1 base from J, the gap between germline ends came to 10 bases. CDR3 DNA: TGCGCCAGCAGCCAAGATGGGGGAGGTTCCTACAATGAGCAGTTCTTC. Amino acid sequence: CASSQDGGGSYNEQFF.

This clonotype was seen a handful of times. The rearrangement joins TRBV27 to TRBJ1-5; D possibly corresponds to TRBD1 (5 bases). CDR3 size: 13 residues. The germline V and J ends were trimmed by 2 bases and 7 bases, with 9 bases remaining between them. The V gene's germline CDR1 is MNHEY and CDR2 SMNVEV (reference sequence). The CDR3 protein is CASSLEGLQPQHF. The CDR3 region has the DNA TGTGCCAGCAGTTTAGAGGGGTTGCAGCCCCAGCATTTT.

This clonotype was found a few times. The gene calls are TRBV4-2 and TRBJ2-5; D is unresolved. Trimming pared 4 bases from V and 3 bases from J, leaving 18 bases between. Per germline, CDR1 LGHNA and CDR2 YNFKEQ. The CDR3 is 16 residues long. CDR3 bases: TGTGCCAGCAGCCTCATGCACCCGGGCCCAGAAGAGACCCAGTACTTC. Translating gives CASSLMHPGPEETQYF.

The V call is TRBV9, the J call TRBJ2-3, with 8 bases fitting TRBD1. The CDR3 has 16 amino acids. Trimming took 0 bases from V and 6 from J; bases not matched to a gene: 9. The germline gives CDR1 SGDLS, CDR2 YYNGEE. The CDR3 loop is CASSVGGTGLIDTQYF. Written as DNA, the CDR3 is TGTGCCAGCAGCGTAGGGGGGACAGGACTCATCGATACGCAGTATTTT.

The chain links TRBV6-1 to TRBJ1-1; no firm D call. V gave up 5 bases and J gave up 4 bases, with 8 bases separating them. Germline CDR1 is MNHNS and CDR2 is SASEGT. There are 12 residues in the CDR3. CDR3 bases: TGTGCCAGCAGTCCCCACCGCACTGAAGCTTTCTTT. Amino acids: CASSPHRTEAFF.

In this sample, this clonotype turned up a few times. The chain combines TRBV9 with TRBJ1-5; no clear D gene. The germline V and J ends were trimmed by 1 base and 1 base, with 9 bases remaining between them. CDR3 length: 15 amino acids. Germline assignment: CDR1 SGDLS and CDR2 YYNGEE. CDR3 sequence: CASSVSSSSNQPQHF. The DNA of the CDR3 is TGTGCCAGCAGCGTATCGTCAAGCAGCAATCAGCCCCAGCATTTT.

This clonotype turned up a few times. CDR3 residues: CASSSTDNYGYTF. The CDR3, as DNA: TGTGCCAGCAGTTCGACGGATAACTATGGCTACACCTTC. The chain employs TRBV6-5 and TRBJ1-2; the D is unclear. The germline gives CDR1 MNHEY, CDR2 SVGAGI. The CDR3 runs 13 residues. V was pared by 4 bases and J by 1 base, with 7 bases between.

This clonotype was observed a handful of times. The chain employs TRBV2 and TRBJ1-1; D is unresolved. The V and J ends lost 8 bases and 0 bases respectively, with 10 bases between them. The CDR3 runs to 13 residues. Germline CDR1 reads SNHLY; CDR2 reads FYNNEI. The chain's CDR3 is CASGEEVNTEAFF. As DNA, the CDR3 is TGTGCCAGCGGGGAGGAGGTGAACACTGAAGCTTTCTTT.

This chain links TRBV20-1 with TRBJ2-5, with no clear D. Trimming cost V 5 bases and J 7 bases, with 14 bases left between them. Germline V gene data show CDR1 as DFQATT and CDR2 as SNEGSKA (reference sequence). This CDR3 region has 12 residues. CDR3 in amino acids: CSAPLTLATQYF. The DNA of the CDR3 is TGCAGTGCTCCGCTGACACTTGCGACCCAGTACTTC.